Below, 26 T cell receptor beta chains from the same sample are listed, as sequenced in a study of metastatic and nonmetastatic thyroid tumors. All patients were untreated before thyroid surgery. TCRdb re-processed the PCR reads through MiXCR. The sample contains 5,400 or so clones, around 35% of which appear only once. Sequencing was performed on adjacent normal tissue. The receptors derive from a female donor with papillary thyroid cancer or a benign thyroid nodule (not recorded which). Some clones in this sample may be carry-over from other donors' samples.

This clone occurred once. This CDR3 is CASSPYLPGQANTEAFF. CDR3 DNA sequence: TGTGCCAGTAGTCCTTACTTACCGGGACAGGCGAACACTGAAGCTTTCTTT. The chain has TRBV19 and TRBJ1-1; 8 positions agree with TRBD1. The junction had 12 bases not matched to a gene; V was cut back by 5 bases and J by 1 base. This CDR3 has 17 amino acids. Germline V lookup: CDR1 LNHDA, CDR2 SQIVND (reference sequence).

The chain uses TRBV6-1 and TRBJ2-2, with TRBD1 identical over 7 bases. Germline lookup yields CDR1 MNHNS and CDR2 SASEGT. V lost 6 bases and J lost 0; bases outside the gene matches: 4. The CDR3 has 15 amino acids. For the CDR3, the DNA is TGTGCCAGCAGACTGGACAGGTCGAACACCGGGGAGCTGTTTTTT. Its translation: CASRLDRSNTGELFF.

This clone was counted only a few times. The V call is TRBV20-1, the J call TRBJ2-5; D may correspond to TRBD1 or TRBD2 (6 bases each). The V and J ends lost 3 bases and 4 bases respectively, with 15 bases between them. The CDR3 has 14 amino acids. Germline assignment: CDR1 DFQATT and CDR2 SNEGSKA (reference sequence). CDR3 amino acids: CSASIRGLGETQYF. The CDR3 DNA follows: TGCAGTGCTAGCATCCGGGGGCTCGGAGAGACCCAGTACTTC.

The rearrangement joins TRBV2 to TRBJ1-1; TRBD1 might be the D (6 bases). The germline V gene has CDR1 SNHLY and CDR2 FYNNEI. The CDR3 has 15 residues. V lost 6 bases, J lost 0 bases, and 14 bases lay in between. CDR3 bases: TGTGCCAGCAGCGAACCCTGGGGGCTGAACACTGAAGCTTTCTTT. It specifies CASSEPWGLNTEAFF.

CDR3 sequence reads: CASSLTGGAGGEQFF. The CDR3 region has the DNA TGTGCCAGCAGCTTGACAGGGGGCGCTGGGGGGGAGCAGTTCTTC. This chain uses TRBV11-2 with TRBJ2-1; 10 bases agree with TRBD1. CDR1 SGHAT and CDR2 FQNNGV come from the germline V gene. This CDR3 is 15 amino acids long. The ends lost 3 bases at V and 10 bases at J; junction bases unmatched: 9.

The chain combines TRBV11-2 with TRBJ2-7; TRBD1 is a possible D gene (5 bases). The germline CDR1 and CDR2 sequences are SGHAT and FQNNGV. The CDR3 is made up of 15 amino acids. The V gene lost 6 bases and the J gene lost 4 bases, with 19 bases spanning the gap. CDR3: CASRHHQGSEYEQYF. DNA for the CDR3: TGTGCCAGCAGACATCATCAGGGTTCTGAGTACGAGCAGTACTTC.

This chain joins TRBV27 and TRBJ2-7, with D tentatively TRBD1 or TRBD2 (8 bases each). Looked up from germline, CDR1 is MNHEY and CDR2 is SMNVEV (reference sequence). Trimming stripped 10 bases from V and 4 bases from J, with 29 bases between. The CDR3 covers 17 residues. The CDR3, as DNA: TGTGCCATCCTGGGACAGGCGGGGTCGGGAGGGCTTTACGAGCAGTACTTC. It is translated as CAILGQAGSGGLYEQYF.

This clone showed up just a few times. The chain carries TRBV19 and TRBJ2-6; D gene uncertain. The CDR3 extends over 15 amino acids. The germline V gene has CDR1 LNHDA and CDR2 SQIVND (reference sequence). V shed 2 bases and J shed 0 bases, with 5 bases lying between them. The CDR3, as DNA: TGTGCCAGTAGTATAAAGAACTCTGGGGCCAACGTCCTGACTTTC. It specifies CASSIKNSGANVLTF. Variable domain in full (rest from reference TRBV19 and TRBJ2-6): DGGITQSPKYLFRKEGQNVTLSCEQNLNHDAMYWYRQDPGQGLRLIYYSQIVNDFQKGDIAEGYSVSREKKESFPLTVTSAQKNPTAFYLCASSIKNSGANVLTFGAGSRLTVL.

This chain joins TRBV11-2 and TRBJ1-5, with D tentatively TRBD1 (5 bases). This CDR3 is built from 15 residues. CDR1 is SGHAT and CDR2 is FQNNGV in the germline V gene. V was shortened by 5 bases and J by 9 bases, with 20 bases between the two germline ends. The CDR3 region is CASSPGPSESGPQHF. As DNA, the CDR3 is TGTGCCAGCAGCCCGGGACCGTCAGAATCAGGGCCCCAGCATTTT.

The rearrangement links TRBV27 to TRBJ2-7, with unresolved D. The CDR3 is made up of 12 amino acids. From germline, CDR1 is MNHEY and CDR2 SMNVEV (reference sequence). V lost 4 bases and J 2 bases, leaving 6 bases between the germline ends. For the CDR3, the DNA is TGTGCCAGCAGTTCAAAGACCTACGAGCAGTACTTC. It specifies CASSSKTYEQYF.

This clone was counted a single time. J is TRBJ1-2 and V is TRBV30, with D uncertain. Germline V gene data show CDR1 as GTSNPN and CDR2 as SVGIG (reference sequence). The CDR3 has 11 amino acids. Trimming took off 7 bases at V and 4 bases at J, with 10 bases between the two ends. CDR3 nucleotides: TGTGCCTACTCGAGAGGCTATGGCTACACCTTC. This codes for CAYSRGYGYTF.

Sample share makes this clone large. This chain joins TRBV6-5 and TRBJ2-3; TRBD2 might be the D (6 bases). Germline V gene lookup returns CDR1 MNHEY and CDR2 SVGAGI. The ends were cut back, 1 base at V and 2 bases at J, with 10 bases in the middle. The CDR3 has 15 residues. CDR3 region: CASSYYGGITDTQYF. As DNA, the CDR3 is TGTGCCAGCAGTTACTATGGGGGGATCACAGATACGCAGTATTTT.

By share, this clone ranks as large. J is TRBJ2-7 and V is TRBV20-1, with D uncertain. The CDR3 loop spans 15 amino acids. Trimming took 6 bases from V and 3 from J, leaving 21 bases between them. CDR1 is DFQATT and CDR2 is SNEGSKA in the germline V gene (reference sequence). The CDR3 is CSAIQTPPFHYEQYF. CDR3 coding DNA: TGCAGTGCGATACAAACTCCACCCTTTCACTACGAGCAGTACTTC.

In this sample, this clone turned up a few times. Other DNA variants within this sample encode the same CDR3. The chain is built from TRBV27 and TRBJ2-5, with 8 bases identical to TRBD2. This CDR3 spans 16 amino acids. V trimming: 6 bases; J trimming: 3 bases; junction bases outside the gene matches: 12. The germline V gene encodes CDR1 MNHEY and CDR2 SMNVEV (reference sequence). In nucleotides, the CDR3 is TGTGCCAGCAGACCCGACGGGAGGGAGATCGAAGAGACCCAGTACTTC. It specifies CASRPDGREIEETQYF.

The chain employs TRBV6-2 or TRBV6-3 and TRBJ2-7, with TRBD2 identical over 11 bases. This CDR3 comprises 15 residues. Losses at the gene ends were 3 bases for V and 3 bases for J; bases not matched to a gene: 4. Germline values: CDR1 MNHEY, CDR2 SVGEGT. The CDR3 reads CASSYFTSGSYEQYF. CDR3 in DNA: TGTGCCAGCAGTTATTTCACTAGCGGGAGCTACGAGCAGTACTTC.

The V gene is TRBV11-2, the J gene TRBJ2-7, with 8 bases matching TRBD1. This CDR3 spans 14 amino acids. Trimming took 1 base from V and 7 from J; bases not matched to a gene: 6. CDR1 is SGHAT, CDR2 FQNNGV, per germline. The CDR3 bases are TGTGCCAGCAGCTTAGGGACAGGGTTTGGGGAGCAGTACTTC. This encodes CASSLGTGFGEQYF.

The genes are TRBV12-3 or TRBV12-4 and TRBJ1-1; 8 bases fit TRBD1. J was trimmed by 4 bases and V by 5 bases; bases with no gene match: 6. CDR3 length equals 14 residues. CDR3 sequence: CASSLNRGITEAFF. The CDR3 DNA reads as TGTGCCAGCAGTCTTAACAGGGGGATCACTGAAGCTTTCTTT.

This clone has a handful of counts. This rearrangement joins TRBV12-3 or TRBV12-4 to TRBJ2-2; TRBD1 matches at 7 bases. Losses at the gene ends were 6 bases for V and 4 bases for J; bases not matched to a gene: 8. The CDR3 consists of 15 residues. The DNA of the CDR3 is TGTGCCAGCAGACCTAGACAGGGTAGCACCGGGGAGCTGTTTTTT. Amino acid sequence: CASRPRQGSTGELFF.

This clone was seen more than once but under ten times. One junction end does not reproduce the germline sequence, and a read error may be involved. V and J are TRBV19 and TRBJ2-1; D is possibly TRBD2 (5 bases). The CDR3 is 14 amino acids. Germline CDR1 and CDR2: LNHDA and SQIVND (reference sequence). The CDR3 loop is CASRQRGGLDEQFF. CDR3 nucleotides: TGTGCCAGTAGACAGAGAGGAGGATTGGATGAGCAGTTTTTC.

This clone was recorded a few times. The V and J genes are TRBV6-1 and TRBJ2-7, with D perhaps TRBD1 (5 bases). The CDR3 has 13 residues. V shed 3 bases and J shed 2 bases, with 8 bases lying between them. Germline V gives CDR1 MNHNS, CDR2 SASEGT. The CDR3 here is CASSEAGPYEQYF. Here the CDR3 DNA reads TGTGCCAGCAGTGAGGCAGGGCCCTACGAGCAGTACTTC.

The table lists this clone with a few counts. The chain combines TRBV27 with TRBJ2-7, with D tentatively TRBD1 or TRBD2 (5 bases each). The CDR3 contains 14 residues. Trimming removed 8 bases from V and 2 bases from J, with 16 bases in between. Germline CDR1 and CDR2: MNHEY and SMNVEV (reference sequence). CDR3 nucleotides: TGTGCCAGCTCCAGGGCGAGGGTTACCTACGAGCAGTACTTC. Translated: CASSRARVTYEQYF.

V and J are TRBV7-9 and TRBJ2-1; maybe TRBD1 (6 bases). There are 12 residues in the CDR3. With 1 base removed from V and 10 bases from J, the gap between germline ends came to 8 bases. The germline CDR1 and CDR2 sequences are SEHNR and FQNEAQ (reference sequence). The CDR3: CASSLGDIEQFF. For the CDR3, the DNA is TGTGCCAGCAGCTTAGGGGACATAGAGCAGTTCTTC.

This sequence joins TRBV6-1 and TRBJ1-2; D is undetermined. This CDR3 has 14 amino acids. The V end was cut by 3 bases, the J end by 2 bases, with 10 bases between. In germline, CDR1 is MNHNS, CDR2 SASEGT. The CDR3 region is CASSDSRSNYGYTF. In nucleotides, the CDR3 is TGTGCCAGCAGTGATTCCCGGTCAAACTATGGCTACACCTTC.

Points on this clone: One end of the junction fails to match germline, which may point to a read error. The chain joins TRBV3-1 to TRBJ2-7, with D possibly TRBD1 on 6 matching bases. This CDR3 has 12 residues. Germline V gene data show CDR1 as LGHDT and CDR2 as YNNKEL (reference sequence). The chain's CDR3 is CASSPIAGAFSF. The CDR3 bases are TGTGCCAGCAGCCCTATAGCAGGGGCCTTCTCATTC.

By share, this clone ranks as medium-sized (0.01 to 0.1%). The chain couples TRBV20-1 to TRBJ2-3, with D possibly matching TRBD2 (6 bases). Germline values: CDR1 DFQATT, CDR2 SNEGSKA (reference sequence). V lost 6 bases, J lost 4 bases, and 20 bases lay in between. The CDR3 runs 15 residues. The CDR3 region is CSADLSSEASDTQYF. The CDR3 DNA sequence: TGCAGTGCCGACCTTTCTAGCGAGGCGTCAGATACGCAGTATTTT.

J is TRBJ2-1 and V is TRBV2; TRBD2 aligns across 15 bases. The V gene end was trimmed by 5 bases and the J gene end by 6 bases; junction bases not matched to a gene: 2. Germline assignment: CDR1 SNHLY and CDR2 FYNNEI. The length of the CDR3 is 15 residues. The CDR3 reads CASSPGLAGGNEQFF. The CDR3 nucleotides read TGTGCCAGCAGTCCGGGACTAGCGGGAGGCAATGAGCAGTTCTTC.